The 21 T cell receptor beta chains in this list originate from one sample, sequenced in a study of CD8+ T cells in alopecia areata. Following RNA extraction, reverse transcription yielded cDNA that acted as the sequencing template. Only in-frame clones appear in the TCRdb table, and some are missing; sequencing was by immunoSEQ multiplex PCR. The repertoire holds 65,000 to 95,000 clones, with about 51% as singletons. The sequenced material came from NKG2D-high CD8+ T cells sorted from blood. The receptors shown here come from a human donor with alopecia areata.

This clone was seen only a few times. The chain uses TRBV4-3 and TRBJ2-7, with a possible D match to TRBD2 (5 bases). The V and J ends lost 5 bases and 3 bases respectively, with 11 bases between them. Germline loops: CDR1 LGHNA, CDR2 YSLEER. The CDR3 is made up of 13 amino acids. CDR3 sequence: CASSGGRGYEQYF. The CDR3 DNA is TGCGCCAGCAGCGGTGGGAGAGGCTACGAGCAGTACTTC.

CDR3 loop: CSVAGGLSTDTQYF. The CDR3, as DNA: TGCAGCGTTGCGGGGGGCTTGAGCACAGATACGCAGTATTTT. The chain carries TRBV29-1 and TRBJ2-3, with a possible D match to TRBD2 (7 bases). The germline V gene has CDR1 SQVTM and CDR2 ANQGSEA. Trimming left V 4 bases short and J 0 bases short, with 11 bases between. CDR3 length: 14 amino acids.

The chain combines TRBV5-1 with TRBJ1-4; tentatively, D is TRBD1 (5 bases). Trimming left V 3 bases short and J 6 bases short, with 9 bases between. The germline gives CDR1 SGHRS, CDR2 YFSETQ. This CDR3 is 13 amino acids long. The CDR3 is CASSSDSYEKLFF. In nucleotides, the CDR3 is TGCGCCAGCAGCTCCGACAGCTATGAAAAACTGTTTTTT.

The chain is built from TRBV7-9 and TRBJ2-5; tentative D call: TRBD2 (6 bases). V lost 7 bases to trimming and J lost 4 bases, with 10 bases between them. CDR3 length: 12 residues. From germline, CDR1 is SEHNR and CDR2 FQNEAQ (reference sequence). CDR3 sequence (DNA): TGTGCCAGCACCGGCGGGACAGAGACCCAGTACTTC. Its protein is CASTGGTETQYF.

The V call is TRBV5-6, the J call TRBJ2-1, with TRBD2 matching 13 bases. This CDR3 has 17 residues. After removal of 4 bases from V and 5 bases from J, the junction contained 9 bases not matched to a gene. The germline CDR1 and CDR2 sequences are SGHDT and YYEEEE. CDR3 DNA sequence: TGTGCCAGCAGCGGACGTACCGGGACTAGCGGGGACAATGAGCAGTTCTTC. Residues: CASSGRTGTSGDNEQFF.

The count of this clone is one. The rearrangement links TRBV27 to TRBJ1-1; 7 bases fit TRBD1. CDR3 length: 15 amino acids. J lost 5 bases, V lost 5 bases, and 11 bases had no gene match. The germline gives CDR1 MNHEY, CDR2 SMNVEV (reference sequence). The DNA of the CDR3 is TGTGCCAGCAGTCCCATCCCTGACAGGGAGACTGAAGCTTTCTTT. This translates into CASSPIPDRETEAFF.

This clone was seen more than once but under ten times. This same CDR3 is encoded by further DNA sequences in the sample. V is TRBV7-3 and J is TRBJ2-3, with D unresolved. V lost 0 bases, J lost 1 base, and 2 bases lay in between. The germline V gene encodes CDR1 SGHTA and CDR2 FQGTGA. The CDR3 is 13 amino acids. CDR3 sequence (DNA): TGTGCCAGCAGCTTAACCGGCACAGATACGCAGTATTTT. Translated, it gives CASSLTGTDTQYF.

The gene calls are TRBV28 and TRBJ1-2; D not resolved. Trimming left V 5 bases short and J 3 bases short, with 10 bases between. This CDR3 comprises 13 residues. Looked up from germline, CDR1 is MDHEN and CDR2 is SYDVKM. CDR3 in DNA: TGTGCCAGCAGTCTTCATCCGTACTATGGCTACACCTTC. Amino acids: CASSLHPYYGYTF.

This sequence joins TRBV25-1 and TRBJ2-7; D unresolved. Germline-derived CDR1 and CDR2 are MGHDK and SYGVNS. The CDR3 covers 12 residues. V was trimmed by 4 bases and J by 2 bases, leaving 6 bases between them. This chain's CDR3 is CASSGAPYEQYF. For the CDR3, the DNA is TGTGCCAGCAGTGGGGCCCCCTACGAGCAGTACTTC.

This sequence joins TRBV6-6 and TRBJ2-7, with D possibly being TRBD2 (5 bases). V lost 8 bases and J 2 bases, leaving 16 bases between the germline ends. CDR1 MNHNY and CDR2 SVGAGI come from the germline V gene (reference sequence). The CDR3 spans 14 residues. CDR3 bases: TGTGCCAGCTCGGTTGGCCTCGGGGCCTACGAGCAGTACTTC. This gives the protein CASSVGLGAYEQYF.

The rearrangement joins TRBV28 to TRBJ2-5; D is undetermined. Germline V lookup: CDR1 MDHEN, CDR2 SYDVKM. Between the trimmed V and J ends, which lost 6 bases and 2 bases, there was a span of 10 bases. The CDR3 covers 13 residues. CDR3 nucleotides: TGTGCCAGCAGGCCTCATGATCAAGAGACCCAGTACTTC. Its translation: CASRPHDQETQYF.

V usage is TRBV28 and J usage is TRBJ2-3; TRBD1 might be the D (6 bases). Germline lookup yields CDR1 MDHEN and CDR2 SYDVKM. Trimming left V 4 bases short and J 2 bases short, with 13 bases between. The CDR3 length is 15 residues. This chain's CDR3 is CASSSRGPDTDTQYF. Here the CDR3 DNA reads TGTGCCAGCAGTTCCAGGGGACCCGACACAGATACGCAGTATTTT.

The chain joins TRBV4-1 to TRBJ2-3; D tentatively fits TRBD1 or TRBD2 (7 bases each). Between the trimmed V and J ends, which lost 7 bases and 0 bases, there was a span of 14 bases. The CDR3 loop spans 15 amino acids. Germline V gene sequence: CDR1 MGHRA, CDR2 YSYEKL. The CDR3 spells CASTWEGQSTDTQYF. The CDR3 coding sequence is TGCGCCAGCACCTGGGAGGGACAGAGCACAGATACGCAGTATTTT.

This clone occurred a few times. V is TRBV29-1 and J is TRBJ2-5; 10 bases are a match to TRBD2. This CDR3 region has 16 residues. Per germline, CDR1 SQVTM and CDR2 ANQGSEA. The ends lost 2 bases at V and 6 bases at J; junction bases unmatched: 12. CDR3 loop: CSVEMSSGSYRQTQYF. In nucleotides, the CDR3 is TGCAGCGTTGAAATGTCTAGCGGGAGTTATCGGCAGACCCAGTACTTC.

Regarding this clone: At one end the junction does not follow the germline gene, possibly because of a read error. Additional DNA sequences in this sample encode the identical CDR3. This rearrangement joins TRBV30 to TRBJ2-7, with 10 bases matching TRBD1. Germline CDR1 is GTSNPN and CDR2 is SVGIG (reference sequence). This CDR3 is built from 14 residues. CDR3 sequence (DNA): TGCGCCTGGACTCCCGGGGGACAGGGGTACGAGCAGTACTTC. Translating it yields CAWTPGGQGYEQYF.

This clone was detected only once. The V gene is TRBV27, the J gene TRBJ2-7, with no clear D. Germline assignment: CDR1 MNHEY and CDR2 SMNVEV (reference sequence). V shed 0 bases and J shed 1 base, with 10 bases lying between them. The CDR3 covers 15 residues. The CDR3 region is CASSLSFWGSYEQYF. The CDR3 nucleotides read TGTGCCAGCAGTTTATCGTTCTGGGGATCCTACGAGCAGTACTTC.

V is TRBV29-1 and J is TRBJ1-2, with TRBD1 matching 8 bases. Germline V gene sequence: CDR1 SQVTM, CDR2 ANQGSEA. This CDR3 is 14 amino acids long. The V and J ends lost 4 bases and 7 bases, in that order; junction bases with no gene match: 11. The CDR3 spells CSVVFQGAVSGYTF. The CDR3 DNA sequence: TGCAGCGTTGTCTTTCAGGGGGCTGTTAGTGGCTACACCTTC.

The rearrangement joins TRBV2 to TRBJ2-7, with no clear D. Per the germline V gene, CDR1 is SNHLY and CDR2 is FYNNEI. Trimming left V 9 bases short and J 0 bases short, with 12 bases between. CDR3 length: 13 residues. The CDR3 reads CARSTASSYEQYF. The CDR3, as DNA: TGTGCCAGGTCGACGGCGAGCTCCTACGAGCAGTACTTC.

The V gene is TRBV29-1, the J gene TRBJ2-7; D unresolved. Germline V gene lookup returns CDR1 SQVTM and CDR2 ANQGSEA. The CDR3 totals 12 residues. V was pared by 6 bases and J by 0 bases, with 9 bases between. CDR3 amino acids: CSVALGSYEQYF. The CDR3 region has the DNA TGCAGCGTAGCATTAGGCTCCTACGAGCAGTACTTC.

This clone was observed once. The rearrangement uses TRBV30 and TRBJ1-1, with D possibly TRBD1 on 5 matching bases. CDR1 GTSNPN and CDR2 SVGIG come from the germline V gene (reference sequence). The CDR3 is 13 residues long. V lost 1 base and J lost 3, with 9 bases in between. The CDR3 is CAWSADSDTEAFF. The CDR3 DNA follows: TGTGCCTGGAGTGCCGACAGTGACACTGAAGCTTTCTTT.

This clone showed up just a few times. This chain uses TRBV14 with TRBJ2-7, with TRBD2 matching over 9 bases. The junction had 7 bases not matched to a gene; V was cut back by 4 bases and J by 3 bases. Germline V gene sequence: CDR1 SGHDN, CDR2 FVKESK. The CDR3 spans 15 residues. The chain's CDR3 is CASSLRLAALYEQYF. As DNA, the CDR3 is TGTGCCAGCAGCCTACGACTAGCGGCCCTCTACGAGCAGTACTTC.